This TCR beta chain emerged from a study of blood T cells in healthy people across ages (dated by TCRdb to about 2015). For the study in its entirety: In model experiments, template switching captured about one uniquely barcoded TCR beta cDNA molecule for every two T cells. To track age-related changes in TCR beta repertoire diversity, the study relied on deep sequencing normalized with unique cDNA molecular identifiers. Using the same blood draw, the study looked at two additional independent replicas of 1 million unique cDNA reads for two donors, one aged 18 to 30 and the other aged 80 or older. To avoid experimental bias, donors of different ages were spread randomly across the sequencing lanes. The donors were split into four age groups: young (average around 15 years), middle-aged (around 40), aged (over 55) and long-lived (over 80). Beyond this particular receptor, the publication reports: As age increased, observed TCR beta diversity per million T cells dropped in a roughly linear way, and a significant reduction was already evident by age 40. Estimates of total diversity from one million sequenced T cells were regarded as lower bounds and underestimates. Compared with the aged group, more naive CD4+ T cells, fewer expanded clones and increased TCR diversity were shown by the long-lived group, suggesting age selection. The CMV infection status of donors was not known, potentially confounding age-related changes in expanded clonotypes. Since profiling was done on bulk unsorted PBMCs, naive and antigen-experienced compartments could not be conclusively compared. The percentage of naive T cells measured by flow cytometry correlated strongly with observed TCR beta diversity.

The library was made by 5' RACE. These reads were obtained on an Illumina HiSeq 2500. A second PCR of about 6 to 11 cycles was performed with a sample-barcoded 5' primer and a J-beta primer mix. Each TCR beta cDNA molecule received a unique molecular identifier from a template-switch 5' adaptor carrying 12 random nucleotides. Each sample yielded at least 2.5 million CDR3-containing paired-end reads. First-strand cDNA was synthesized from all RNA with the Mint cDNA synthesis kit, primed by a TRBC-specific oligonucleotide. All cDNA was treated with uracil-DNA glycosylase and then went through a first 18-cycle PCR with the universal primers M1SS and BC2_uni_R. The authors' pipeline ran thus. Each sample was normalized by randomly selecting 1 million high-quality reads, each carrying a distinct molecular identifier. Reads sharing molecular identifiers were discarded rather than binned into consensus sequences. MiTCR, run with a Q25 quality threshold and the strictest error-elimination algorithm, handled CDR3 identification, clonotype clustering and error correction. Lower-bound total TCR beta diversity was estimated with a nonparametric unseen species model using Euler transformation. In-frame beta chains were kept once TCRdb had trimmed the public reads at Q25 with fastp and called clones with MiXCR. Rows are unified per CDR3 protein, each entry keeping the most common DNA and genes. For this entry, the V and J calls and clone size follow TCRdb and not the study's own pipeline. The sample contains 1.5 million to 2 million distinct CDR3 sequences, roughly 49% of them found a single time. The top ten clonotypes cover less than 2.5% of the sample.

The donors were around 39 Caucasian individuals from Russia, aged roughly 6 to 100 years, who were systemically healthy. Each donor gave approximately 9.3 milliliters of peripheral blood, collected into EDTA-treated Vacutainer tubes. Ficoll-Paque density-gradient centrifugation was used to isolate PBMCs, with at least 7 million per sample. Trizol reagent was used to extract total RNA from PBMCs, with at least 6 micrograms per sample. Naive CD45RAhigh/CD27high T cell percentages were measured by flow cytometry on a PBMC aliquot from every donor. The CDR3 starts with the cysteine, ends with the phenylalanine, and has 17 residues. Just CDR3 DNA is preserved here, 51 bases in frame from base 1. Unmatched junction bases come to 7, with V trimmed by 3 bases and J by 0 bases. In the germline V gene, CDR1 corresponds to SGHDT and CDR2 to YYEEEE. About this clonotype itself: No antigen is known for it. The record has no base qualities; no much larger clone is one base away.

This receptor chain uses TRBV5-6 and TRBJ2-3, with 10 bases matching TRBD2. The source is a middle-aged woman in good health. The sequencing input was blood. The CDR3 is CASSYSSGGVSTDTQYF. The bases are TGTGCCAGCAGCTATTCTAGCGGGGGCGTAAGCACAGATACGCAGTATTTT.